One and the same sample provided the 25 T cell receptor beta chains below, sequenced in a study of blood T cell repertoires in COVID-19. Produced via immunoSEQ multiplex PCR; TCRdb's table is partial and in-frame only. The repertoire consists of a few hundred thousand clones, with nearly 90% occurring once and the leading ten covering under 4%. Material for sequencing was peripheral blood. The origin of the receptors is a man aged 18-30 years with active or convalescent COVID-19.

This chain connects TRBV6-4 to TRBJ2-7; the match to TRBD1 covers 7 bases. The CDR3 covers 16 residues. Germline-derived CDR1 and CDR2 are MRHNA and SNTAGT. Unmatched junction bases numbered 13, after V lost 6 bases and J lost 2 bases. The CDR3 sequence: CASRNPGQKVAYEQYF. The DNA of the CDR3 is TGTGCCAGCAGGAACCCGGGACAGAAAGTGGCCTACGAGCAGTACTTC.

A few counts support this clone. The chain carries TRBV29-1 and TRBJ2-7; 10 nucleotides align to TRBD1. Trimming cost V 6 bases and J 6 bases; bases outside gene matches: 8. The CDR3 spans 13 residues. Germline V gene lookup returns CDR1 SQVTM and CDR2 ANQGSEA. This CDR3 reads CSVGGTGAPEQYF. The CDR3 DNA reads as TGCAGCGTCGGGGGGACAGGGGCTCCCGAGCAGTACTTC.

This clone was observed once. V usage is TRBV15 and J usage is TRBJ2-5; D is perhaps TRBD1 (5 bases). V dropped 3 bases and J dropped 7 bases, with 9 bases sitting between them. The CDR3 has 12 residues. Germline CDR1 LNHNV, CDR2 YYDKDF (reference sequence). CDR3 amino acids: CATSSGARTQYF. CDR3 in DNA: TGTGCCACCAGCAGTGGGGCGCGGACCCAGTACTTC.

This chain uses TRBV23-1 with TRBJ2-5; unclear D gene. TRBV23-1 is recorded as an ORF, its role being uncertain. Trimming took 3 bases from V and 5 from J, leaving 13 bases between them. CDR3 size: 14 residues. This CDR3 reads CASSHSPGFETQYF. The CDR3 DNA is TGCGCCAGCAGTCACAGCCCGGGTTTCGAGACCCAGTACTTC.

The CDR3 sequence: CASNRDREDYEQYF. Here the CDR3 DNA reads TGTGCCAGCAACCGGGACAGGGAAGACTACGAGCAGTACTTC. The gene calls are TRBV5-6 and TRBJ2-7; 9 bases fit TRBD1. CDR1 is SGHDT, CDR2 YYEEEE, per germline. After removal of 6 bases from V and 3 bases from J, the junction contained 7 bases not matched to a gene. The CDR3 runs 14 residues.

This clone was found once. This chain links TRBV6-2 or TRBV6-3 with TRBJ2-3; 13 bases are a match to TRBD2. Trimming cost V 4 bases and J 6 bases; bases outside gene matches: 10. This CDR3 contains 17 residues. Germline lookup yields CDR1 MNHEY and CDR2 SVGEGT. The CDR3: CASSLLTSGGAMDTQYF. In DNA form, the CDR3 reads TGTGCCAGCAGTTTGCTAACTAGCGGGGGGGCAATGGATACGCAGTATTTT.

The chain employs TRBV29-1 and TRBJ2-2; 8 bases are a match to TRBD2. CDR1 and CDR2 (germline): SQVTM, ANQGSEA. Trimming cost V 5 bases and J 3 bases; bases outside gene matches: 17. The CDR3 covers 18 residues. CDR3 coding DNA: TGCAGCGTTTCCCCAACCACCGGGACTAGAGATTACACCGGGGAGCTGTTTTTT. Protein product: CSVSPTTGTRDYTGELFF.

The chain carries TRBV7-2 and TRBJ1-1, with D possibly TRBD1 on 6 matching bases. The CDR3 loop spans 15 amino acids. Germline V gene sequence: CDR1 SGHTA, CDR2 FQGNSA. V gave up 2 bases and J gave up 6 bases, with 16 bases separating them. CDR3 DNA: TGTGCCAGCAGCTTACGGGCTAAGGGGGTGGCTGAAGCTTTCTTT. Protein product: CASSLRAKGVAEAFF.

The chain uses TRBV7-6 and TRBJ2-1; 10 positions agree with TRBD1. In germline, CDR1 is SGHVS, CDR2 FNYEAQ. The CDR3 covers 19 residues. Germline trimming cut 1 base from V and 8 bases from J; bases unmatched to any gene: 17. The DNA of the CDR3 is TGTGCCAGCAGCTTAGAAGGGTTACGTCCGGGACAGGGGAACCATGAGCAGTTCTTC. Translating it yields CASSLEGLRPGQGNHEQFF.

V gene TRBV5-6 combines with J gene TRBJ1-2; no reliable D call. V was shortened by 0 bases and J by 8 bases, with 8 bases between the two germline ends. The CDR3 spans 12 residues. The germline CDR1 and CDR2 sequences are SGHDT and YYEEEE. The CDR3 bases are TGTGCCAGCAGCTTGGAGGAGACGGGCTACACCTTC. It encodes CASSLEETGYTF.

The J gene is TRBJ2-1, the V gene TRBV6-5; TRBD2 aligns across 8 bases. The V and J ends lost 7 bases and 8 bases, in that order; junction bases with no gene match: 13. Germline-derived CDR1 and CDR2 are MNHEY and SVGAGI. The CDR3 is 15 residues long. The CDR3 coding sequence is TGTGCCAGCAATCGCGGGGGGACTACAACATATGAGCAGTTCTTC. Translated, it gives CASNRGGTTTYEQFF.

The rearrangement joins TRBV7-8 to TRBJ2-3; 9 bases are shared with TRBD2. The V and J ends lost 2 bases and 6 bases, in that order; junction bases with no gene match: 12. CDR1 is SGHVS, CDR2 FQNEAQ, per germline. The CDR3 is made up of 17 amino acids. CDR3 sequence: CASSLRAGGGSWDTQYF. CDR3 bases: TGTGCCAGCAGCTTACGGGCGGGAGGGGGAAGTTGGGATACGCAGTATTTT.

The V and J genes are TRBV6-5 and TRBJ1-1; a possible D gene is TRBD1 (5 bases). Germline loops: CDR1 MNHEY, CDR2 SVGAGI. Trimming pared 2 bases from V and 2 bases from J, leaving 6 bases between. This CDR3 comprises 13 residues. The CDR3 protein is CASSYTGNTEAFF. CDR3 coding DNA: TGTGCCAGCAGTTACACAGGTAACACTGAAGCTTTCTTT.

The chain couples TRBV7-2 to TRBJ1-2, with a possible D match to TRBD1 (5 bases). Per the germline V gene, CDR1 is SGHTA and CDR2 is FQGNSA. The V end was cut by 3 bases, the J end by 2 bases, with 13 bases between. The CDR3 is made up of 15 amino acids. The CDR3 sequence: CASSFSLQGNYGYTF. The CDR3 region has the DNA TGTGCCAGCAGCTTTTCTCTCCAGGGCAACTATGGCTACACCTTC.

The CDR3 sequence is CASSVGLAGAITQYF. As DNA, the CDR3 is TGCGCCAGCAGTGTAGGGCTAGCGGGAGCCATTACGCAGTATTTT. The chain uses TRBV10-1 and TRBJ2-3; 10 bases are a match to TRBD2. The CDR3 has 15 residues. With 4 bases clipped from V and 8 bases from J, the junction kept 9 bases outside the gene matches. Germline assignment: CDR1 WNHNN and CDR2 SYGVQD (reference sequence).

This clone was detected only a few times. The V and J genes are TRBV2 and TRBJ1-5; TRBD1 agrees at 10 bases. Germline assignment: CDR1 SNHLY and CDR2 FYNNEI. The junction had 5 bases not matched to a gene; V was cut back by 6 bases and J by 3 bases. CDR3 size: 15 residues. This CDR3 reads CASRSGTGDNQPQHF. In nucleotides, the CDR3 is TGTGCCAGCAGATCCGGGACAGGGGACAATCAGCCCCAGCATTTT.

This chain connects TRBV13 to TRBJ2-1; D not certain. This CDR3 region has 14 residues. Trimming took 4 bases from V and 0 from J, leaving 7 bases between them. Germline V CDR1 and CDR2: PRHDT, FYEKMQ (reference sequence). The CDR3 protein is CASSSEASYNEQFF. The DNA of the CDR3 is TGTGCCAGCAGCTCCGAAGCCTCCTACAATGAGCAGTTCTTC.

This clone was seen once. The CDR3 is CGASRLTNYGYTF. DNA of the CDR3: TGTGGGGCCTCCAGATTAACAAACTATGGCTACACCTTC. The chain uses TRBV28 and TRBJ1-2; D gene uncertain. The CDR3 has 13 residues. From germline, CDR1 is MDHEN and CDR2 SYDVKM.

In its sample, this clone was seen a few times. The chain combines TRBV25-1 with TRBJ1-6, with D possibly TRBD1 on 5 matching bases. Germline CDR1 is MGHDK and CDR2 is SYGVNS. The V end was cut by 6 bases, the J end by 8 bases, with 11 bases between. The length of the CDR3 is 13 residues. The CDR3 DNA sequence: TGTGCCAGCAGAAGGGGCACGGATTCACCCCTCCACTTT. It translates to CASRRGTDSPLHF.

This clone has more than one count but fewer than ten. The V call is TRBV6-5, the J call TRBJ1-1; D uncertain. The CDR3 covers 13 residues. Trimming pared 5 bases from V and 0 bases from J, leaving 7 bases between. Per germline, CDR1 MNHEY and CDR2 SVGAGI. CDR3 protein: CASSITLNTEAFF. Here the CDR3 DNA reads TGTGCCAGCAGTATTACACTGAACACTGAAGCTTTCTTT.

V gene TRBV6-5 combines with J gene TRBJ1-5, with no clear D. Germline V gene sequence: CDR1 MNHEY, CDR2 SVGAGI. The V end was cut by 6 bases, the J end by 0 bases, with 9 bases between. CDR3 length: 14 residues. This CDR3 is CASRRHDSNQPQHF. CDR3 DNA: TGTGCCAGCAGACGACACGATAGCAATCAGCCCCAGCATTTT.

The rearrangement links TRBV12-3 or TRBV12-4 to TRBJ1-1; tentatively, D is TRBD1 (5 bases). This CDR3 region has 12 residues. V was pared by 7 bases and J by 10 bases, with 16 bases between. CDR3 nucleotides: TGTGCCAGCATTCTAACACGGAGGGGAGCTTTCTTT. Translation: CASILTRRGAFF.

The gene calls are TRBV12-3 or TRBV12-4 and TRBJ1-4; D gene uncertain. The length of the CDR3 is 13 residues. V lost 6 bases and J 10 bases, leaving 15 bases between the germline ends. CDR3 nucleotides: TGTGCCAGCAGGTCCGGTTCCCGGGGAAAACTGTTTTTT. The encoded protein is CASRSGSRGKLFF.

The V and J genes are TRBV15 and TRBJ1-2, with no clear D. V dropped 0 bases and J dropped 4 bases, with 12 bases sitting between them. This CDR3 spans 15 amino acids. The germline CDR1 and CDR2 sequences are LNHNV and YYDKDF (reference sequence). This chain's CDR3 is CATSRDMEPTYGYTF. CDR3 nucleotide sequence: TGTGCCACCAGCAGAGATATGGAGCCAACCTATGGCTACACCTTC.

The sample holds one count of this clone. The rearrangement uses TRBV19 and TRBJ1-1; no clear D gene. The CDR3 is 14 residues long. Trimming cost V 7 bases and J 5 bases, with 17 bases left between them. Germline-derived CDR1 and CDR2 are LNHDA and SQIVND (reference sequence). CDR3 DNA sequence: TGTGCCAGTACCTTCCCAGGCCGGGAGACTGAAGCTTTCTTT. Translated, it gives CASTFPGRETEAFF.